The entry that follows covers one T cell receptor beta chain sequence. Its antigen is still unknown. RNA transcripts gave rise to amplified TCR beta CDR3 regions. HTBI primers were used for first-round RT-PCR of the TCR CDR3. In TCRdb, the multiplex PCR reads were re-called with MiXCR into one record per CDR3 protein. The sample lists hundreds of thousands of distinct CDR3 sequences, 14% to 15% occurring once. The data were taken from a study of T cells in Graves' hyperthyroidism and ophthalmopathy. Study-wide results and limits: Ophthalmopathy, which appeared later, was predicted by the model a median around 6 months before onset. Using 13 V-J features, a model discriminated ophthalmopathy from stable hyperthyroidism.

Germline loops: CDR1 SGHRS, CDR2 YFSETQ. V was cut by 4 bases and J by 0 bases, with 11 bases left in between. This CDR3 contains 15 residues. With a duration under 2 months, the hyperthyroidism was newly diagnosed in patients aged 18 to 65. Diagnoses used clinical symptoms, serum thyroxine and TRAb, thyroid ultrasound and orbital computed tomography. The receptor's source is a woman in her 30s with Graves' hyperthyroidism. Sequencing was done on a sample of blood. The chain carries TRBV5-1 and TRBJ1-3; D ambiguous. The CDR3 here is CASSPTFSSGNTIYF. The DNA for the CDR3 is TGCGCCAGCAGCCCCACCTTCAGCTCTGGAAACACCATATATTTT.